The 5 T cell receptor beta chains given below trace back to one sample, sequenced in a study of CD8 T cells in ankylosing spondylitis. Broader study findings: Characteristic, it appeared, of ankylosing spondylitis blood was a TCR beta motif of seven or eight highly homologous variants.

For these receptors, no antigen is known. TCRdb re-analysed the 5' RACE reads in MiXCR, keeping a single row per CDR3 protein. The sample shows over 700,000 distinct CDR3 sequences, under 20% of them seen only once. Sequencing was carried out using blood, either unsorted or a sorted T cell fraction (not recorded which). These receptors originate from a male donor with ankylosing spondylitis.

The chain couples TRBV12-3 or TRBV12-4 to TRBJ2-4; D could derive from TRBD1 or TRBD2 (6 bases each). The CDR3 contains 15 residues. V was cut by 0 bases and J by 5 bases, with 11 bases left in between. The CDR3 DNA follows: TGTGCCAGCAGTTTAGCGGGGGGCCTCCAAAACATTCAGTACTTC. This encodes CASSLAGGLQNIQYF.

CDR3 nucleotides: TGCAGTGCTAGATGGGCGCCCTACGAGCAGTACTTC. Residues: CSARWAPYEQYF. This chain links TRBV20-1 with TRBJ2-7; no clear D gene. The CDR3 runs 12 residues. V lost 2 bases and J lost 2, with 7 bases in between. Germline assignment: CDR1 DFQATT and CDR2 SNEGSKA (reference sequence).

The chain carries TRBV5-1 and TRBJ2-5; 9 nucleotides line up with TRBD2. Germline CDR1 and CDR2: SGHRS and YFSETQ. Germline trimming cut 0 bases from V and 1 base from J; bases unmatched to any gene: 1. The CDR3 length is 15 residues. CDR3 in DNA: TGCGCCAGCAGCTTGGTAGCGGGGGCCCAAGAGACCCAGTACTTC. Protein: CASSLVAGAQETQYF.

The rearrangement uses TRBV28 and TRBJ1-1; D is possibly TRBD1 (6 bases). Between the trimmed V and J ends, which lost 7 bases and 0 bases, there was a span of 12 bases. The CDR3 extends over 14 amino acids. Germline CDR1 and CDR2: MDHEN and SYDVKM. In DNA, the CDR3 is TGTGCCAGCATCACGGGACATTTGAACACTGAAGCTTTCTTT. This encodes CASITGHLNTEAFF.

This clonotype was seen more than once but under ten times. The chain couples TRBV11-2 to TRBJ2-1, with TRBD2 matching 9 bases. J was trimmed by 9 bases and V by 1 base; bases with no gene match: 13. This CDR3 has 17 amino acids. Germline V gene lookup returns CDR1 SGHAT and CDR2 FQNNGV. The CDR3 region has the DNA TGTGCCAGCAGCTTAGGATACGGACTAGCGTTAGTTGGTGAGCAGTTCTTC. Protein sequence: CASSLGYGLALVGEQFF.